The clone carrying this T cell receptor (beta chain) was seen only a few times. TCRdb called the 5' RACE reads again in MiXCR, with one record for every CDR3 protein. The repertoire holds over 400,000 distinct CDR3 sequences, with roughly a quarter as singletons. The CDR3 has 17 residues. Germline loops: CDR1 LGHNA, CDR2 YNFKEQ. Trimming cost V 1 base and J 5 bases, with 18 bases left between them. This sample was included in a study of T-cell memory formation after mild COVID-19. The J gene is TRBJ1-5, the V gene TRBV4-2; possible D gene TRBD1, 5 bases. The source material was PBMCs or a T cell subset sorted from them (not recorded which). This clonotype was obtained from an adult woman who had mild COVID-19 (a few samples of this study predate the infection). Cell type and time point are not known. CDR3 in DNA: TGTGCCAGCAGCCAAGGAGGCAGGGTGGGAGGAGATCAGCCCCAGCATTTT. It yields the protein CASSQGGRVGGDQPQHF.